Listed below are T cell receptor beta chains from one sample, sequenced in a study of follicular helper T cells after annual influenza vaccination. The protocol was immunoSEQ multiplex PCR, while the TCRdb copy is restricted to in-frame clones and leaves out a portion. The table has 5,000 to 6,000 clones, approximately 89% seen once. The sample was CXCR5+ CD38- circulating T follicular helper cells from blood, taken 7 days after influenza vaccination. These receptor sequences come from an adult who received the influenza vaccine. The CDR3 runs from the conserved cysteine through the conserved F or W. Fields, in order: D gene, V gene, J gene, CDR3 protein, CDR3 DNA. The D gene is left open where the match is weak.

TRBD1	TRBV18	TRBJ2-5	CASSPPNRGETQYF	TGTGCCAGCTCACCACCGAACAGGGGAGAGACCCAGTACTTC
TRBD1	TRBV2	TRBJ2-5	CASSVSGQGMETQYF	TGTGCCAGCAGTGTTTCGGGACAGGGTATGGAGACCCAGTACTTC
TRBD2	TRBV5-1	TRBJ2-5	CASRLGLAEETQYF	TGCGCCAGCAGACTTGGACTAGCGGAAGAGACCCAGTACTTC
TRBD1	TRBV28	TRBJ2-1	CASRSPGQGLYEQFF	TGTGCCAGCAGAAGTCCGGGACAGGGACTTTATGAGCAGTTCTTC
.	TRBV6-4	TRBJ2-2	CASTPRVGTGELFF	TGTGCCAGCACACCCAGGGTTGGGACCGGGGAGCTGTTTTTT
.	TRBV5-1	TRBJ2-6	CASSSTGSGANVLTF	TGCGCCAGCAGCTCAACAGGGTCTGGGGCCAACGTCCTGACTTTC
TRBD1	TRBV5-1	TRBJ2-1	CASSLESGQSSYNEQFF	TGCGCCAGCAGCTTGGAATCGGGACAGAGCTCCTACAATGAGCAGTTCTTC
.	TRBV19	TRBJ1-5	CASSPNGRGATQPQHF	TGTGCCAGTAGCCCGAATGGGCGGGGGGCCACTCAGCCCCAGCATTTT
.	TRBV18	TRBJ1-2	CASSPSGRGFAKGYGYTF	TGTGCCAGCTCTCCATCGGGGAGGGGTTTCGCGAAGGGCTATGGCTACACCTTC
.	TRBV5-1	TRBJ2-2	CASSFQGTGELFF	TGCGCCAGCAGCTTCCAGGGGACCGGGGAGCTGTTTTTT